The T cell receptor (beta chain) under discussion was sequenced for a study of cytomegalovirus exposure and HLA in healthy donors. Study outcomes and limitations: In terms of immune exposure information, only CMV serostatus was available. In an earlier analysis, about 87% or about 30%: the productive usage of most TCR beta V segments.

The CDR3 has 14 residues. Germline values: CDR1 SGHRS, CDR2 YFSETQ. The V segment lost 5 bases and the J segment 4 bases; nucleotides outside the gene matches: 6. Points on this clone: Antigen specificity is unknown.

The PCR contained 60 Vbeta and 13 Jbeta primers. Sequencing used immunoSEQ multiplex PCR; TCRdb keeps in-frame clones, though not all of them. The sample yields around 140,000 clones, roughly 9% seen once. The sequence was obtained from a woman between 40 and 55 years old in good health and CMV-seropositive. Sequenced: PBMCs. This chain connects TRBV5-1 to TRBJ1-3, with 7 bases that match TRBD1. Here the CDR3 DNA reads TGCGCCAGCAGACCCGGGACAGCGGGAAACACCATATATTTT. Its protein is CASRPGTAGNTIYF. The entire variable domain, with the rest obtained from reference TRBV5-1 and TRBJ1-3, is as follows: KAGVTQTPRYLIKTRGQQVTLSCSPISGHRSVSWYQQTPGQGLQFLFEYFSETQRNKGNFPGRFSGRQFSNSRSEMNVSTLELGDSALYLCASRPGTAGNTIYFGEGSWLTVV.